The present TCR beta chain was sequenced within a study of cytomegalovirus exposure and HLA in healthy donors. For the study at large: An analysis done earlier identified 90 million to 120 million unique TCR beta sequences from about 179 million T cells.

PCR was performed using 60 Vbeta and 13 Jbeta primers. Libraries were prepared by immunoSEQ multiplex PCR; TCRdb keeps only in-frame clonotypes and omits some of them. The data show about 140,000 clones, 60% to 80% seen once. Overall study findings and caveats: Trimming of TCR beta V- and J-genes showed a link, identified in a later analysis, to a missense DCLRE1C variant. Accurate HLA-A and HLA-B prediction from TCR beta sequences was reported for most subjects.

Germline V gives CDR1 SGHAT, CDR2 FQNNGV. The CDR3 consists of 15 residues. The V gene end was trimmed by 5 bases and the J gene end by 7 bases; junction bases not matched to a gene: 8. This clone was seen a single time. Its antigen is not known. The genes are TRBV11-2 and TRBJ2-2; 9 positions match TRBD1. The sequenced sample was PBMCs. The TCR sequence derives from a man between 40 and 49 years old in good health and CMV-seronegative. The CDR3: CASSARQGGGGELFF. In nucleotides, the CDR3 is TGTGCCAGCAGCGCCCGACAGGGGGGTGGCGGGGAGCTGTTTTTT.